The 18 T cell receptor beta chains reported below all come from one sample, sequenced in a study of shared clonotypes between healthy human individuals. The method was immunoSEQ multiplex PCR; TCRdb's version includes in-frame clones alone and lacks a portion of them. The table includes about 110,000 clones, 65% to 75% detected once. The sample consisted of memory CD8+ T cells sorted from blood. Subset meaning: CD45RO+ cells pooled with CCR7-negative TemRA cells. All receptors derive from a woman under 40 in good health.

The chain employs TRBV28 and TRBJ1-2, with 7 bases lining up with TRBD1. Unmatched junction bases numbered 6, after V lost 3 bases and J lost 11 bases. This CDR3 region has 12 residues. The germline V gene has CDR1 MDHEN and CDR2 SYDVKM. The CDR3 here is CASSLDRSPYTF. Here the CDR3 DNA reads TGTGCCAGCAGTTTGGACAGGAGTCCTTACACCTTC.

The chain is built from TRBV7-2 and TRBJ1-5; a weak D match, TRBD1 (6 bases). This CDR3 is built from 18 residues. With 3 bases removed from V and 2 bases from J, the gap between germline ends came to 20 bases. Germline V lookup: CDR1 SGHTA, CDR2 FQGNSA. The CDR3 sequence: CASSLSQGAIVGNQPQHF. The DNA of the CDR3 is TGTGCCAGCAGCTTGTCACAGGGAGCTATAGTGGGCAATCAGCCCCAGCATTTT.

V is TRBV9 and J is TRBJ2-7; possible D gene TRBD2, 6 bases. Trimming shortened V by 0 bases and J by 7 bases, and 11 bases separated the two germline ends. CDR1 and CDR2 (germline): SGDLS, YYNGEE. The CDR3 is 13 residues long. CDR3 coding DNA: TGTGCCAGCAGCGTAGAGATCGGAGGGGAGCAGTACTTC. Translated, it gives CASSVEIGGEQYF.

This chain connects TRBV6-5 to TRBJ1-2; the D is unclear. This CDR3 contains 12 residues. Trimming took 8 bases from V and 8 from J, leaving 15 bases between them. From germline, CDR1 is MNHEY and CDR2 SVGAGI. The CDR3 DNA reads TGTGCCAGCCGGCCTTTCGGGGAGGGCTACACCTTC. This gives the protein CASRPFGEGYTF.

With respect to this clone: This sample also contains other DNA sequences that code for the same CDR3. The chain combines TRBV9 with TRBJ2-2; D perhaps matches TRBD2 (6 bases). The germline V gene has CDR1 SGDLS and CDR2 YYNGEE. Trimming pared 4 bases from V and 4 bases from J, leaving 8 bases between. The CDR3 covers 13 residues. The CDR3 coding sequence is TGTGCCAGCAGCTTGGGGGGCACCGGGGAGCTGTTTTTT. Its translation is CASSLGGTGELFF.

V is TRBV7-3 and J is TRBJ2-7; D gene uncertain. In germline, CDR1 is SGHTA, CDR2 FQGTGA. V was cut by 5 bases and J by 2 bases, with 16 bases left in between. This CDR3 has 15 amino acids. Here the CDR3 reads CASSLTLAEPYEQYF. The CDR3 nucleotides read TGTGCCAGCAGCCTTACGTTGGCGGAGCCCTACGAGCAGTACTTC.

V and J are TRBV5-5 and TRBJ2-3; D remains ambiguous. This CDR3 has 14 amino acids. V lost 0 bases and J 2 bases, leaving 7 bases between the germline ends. Germline V lookup: CDR1 SGHKS, CDR2 YYEKEE (reference sequence). The CDR3 nucleotides are TGTGCCAGCAGCTTGGACGGGTACACAGATACGCAGTATTTT. Its protein product is CASSLDGYTDTQYF.

V is TRBV6-9 and J is TRBJ1-3; no firm D call. V was pared by 3 bases and J by 4 bases, with 10 bases between. The CDR3 has 14 amino acids. The germline CDR1 and CDR2 sequences are MNHGY and SVAAGI. DNA of the CDR3: TGTGCCAGCAGTTACTCGCCGGAAGGAAACACCATATATTTT. Translating it yields CASSYSPEGNTIYF.

V usage is TRBV30 and J usage is TRBJ2-3, with a weak D call TRBD1 (6 bases). Germline loops: CDR1 GTSNPN, CDR2 SVGIG (reference sequence). The CDR3 contains 13 residues. Trimming left V 4 bases short and J 5 bases short, with 13 bases between. The CDR3 region is CAWTQGLGDTQYF. CDR3 coding DNA: TGTGCCTGGACACAGGGTTTGGGAGATACGCAGTATTTT.

This clone was seen only a few times. The genes are TRBV9 and TRBJ2-7, with 7 bases aligning to TRBD1. The germline gives CDR1 SGDLS, CDR2 YYNGEE. This CDR3 region has 15 residues. V was clipped by 3 bases and J by 4 bases; unmatched bases: 10. The CDR3 region has the DNA TGTGCCAGCAGCGAGGGGGCAGGGCCGGCGTACGAGCAGTACTTC. Translation gives CASSEGAGPAYEQYF.

This chain connects TRBV7-2 to TRBJ2-1; 9 nucleotides agree with TRBD2. V dropped 7 bases and J dropped 7; count of bases not matched to a gene: 17. CDR1 and CDR2 from the germline V gene are SGHTA and FQGNSA. The CDR3 length is 17 residues. CDR3 sequence reads: CASTNTRGSGSSNEQFF. DNA for the CDR3: TGTGCCAGCACTAACACCAGGGGTAGCGGGAGTTCGAATGAGCAGTTCTTC.

At least ten counts were recorded for this clone. The gene calls are TRBV7-9 and TRBJ1-1, with TRBD1 matching 8 bases. V lost 3 bases, J lost 3 bases, and 3 bases stayed unmatched. CDR1 is SEHNR, CDR2 FQNEAQ, per germline (reference sequence). The CDR3 runs to 14 residues. CDR3 protein: CASSFGQGYTEAFF. As DNA, the CDR3 is TGTGCCAGCAGCTTCGGACAGGGATACACTGAAGCTTTCTTT.

In DNA, the CDR3 is TGTGCCAGCAGCTTAAGCCCTAGGAGCTCCTACGAGCAGTACTTC. As protein: CASSLSPRSSYEQYF. V is TRBV7-6 and J is TRBJ2-5; unclear D gene. The DNA end lines up better with TRBJ2-7; the J call may be wrong. Germline CDR1 is SGHVS and CDR2 is FNYEAQ. The CDR3 totals 15 residues.

V is TRBV5-4 and J is TRBJ1-4; D is ambiguous. CDR1 is SGHNT and CDR2 is YYREEE in the germline V gene (reference sequence). Trimming shortened V by 3 bases and J by 10 bases, and 10 bases separated the two germline ends. This CDR3 is built from 12 residues. The CDR3 DNA sequence: TGTGCCAGCAGCTCGTCCGAAGGAAAACTGTTTTTT. It translates to CASSSSEGKLFF.

The chain couples TRBV18 to TRBJ1-1; unclear D gene. V gave up 1 base and J gave up 1 base, with 7 bases separating them. Germline CDR1 is KGHSH and CDR2 is LQKENI. The CDR3 contains 14 residues. The chain's CDR3 is CASSPLRENTEAFF. Written as DNA, the CDR3 is TGTGCCAGCTCACCACTCAGAGAGAACACTGAAGCTTTCTTT. Combining the CDR3 with reference TRBV18 and TRBJ1-1 gives the whole variable domain NAGVMQNPRHLVRRRGQEARLRCSPMKGHSHVYWYRQLPEEGLKFMVYLQKENIIDESGMPKERFSAEFPKEGPSILRIQQVVRGDSAAYFCASSPLRENTEAFFGQGTRLTVV.

The V call is TRBV15, the J call TRBJ2-5, with 10 bases matching TRBD2. The end of the DNA aligns better with TRBJ2-7, so the J call may be wrong. CDR1 is LNHNV and CDR2 is YYDKDF in the germline V gene (reference sequence). The CDR3 length is 16 residues. CDR3 protein: CATSRDLAGVWYEQYF. The CDR3 DNA reads TGTGCCACCAGCAGAGATCTAGCGGGAGTTTGGTACGAGCAGTACTTC.

The rearrangement links TRBV11-3 to TRBJ2-7; TRBD2 might be the D (5 bases). The CDR3 runs 15 residues. Trimming left V 5 bases short and J 4 bases short, with 18 bases between. CDR1 SGHNT and CDR2 YENEEA come from the germline V gene. CDR3 bases: TGTGCCAGCAGCCTCCTCCCGAGGGCAAAGTACGAGCAGTACTTC. Translated, it gives CASSLLPRAKYEQYF.

This clone appeared many times. Other DNA sequences in this specimen translate into the identical CDR3. The CDR3 here is CASSVAWGSGELFF. In DNA, the CDR3 is TGTGCCAGCAGCGTAGCCTGGGGGTCCGGGGAGCTGTTTTTT. The chain combines TRBV9 with TRBJ2-2, with D perhaps matching TRBD1 or TRBD2 (5 bases each). Germline V gene data show CDR1 as SGDLS and CDR2 as YYNGEE. The V gene lost 0 bases and the J gene lost 6 bases, with 9 bases spanning the gap. CDR3 size: 14 residues.